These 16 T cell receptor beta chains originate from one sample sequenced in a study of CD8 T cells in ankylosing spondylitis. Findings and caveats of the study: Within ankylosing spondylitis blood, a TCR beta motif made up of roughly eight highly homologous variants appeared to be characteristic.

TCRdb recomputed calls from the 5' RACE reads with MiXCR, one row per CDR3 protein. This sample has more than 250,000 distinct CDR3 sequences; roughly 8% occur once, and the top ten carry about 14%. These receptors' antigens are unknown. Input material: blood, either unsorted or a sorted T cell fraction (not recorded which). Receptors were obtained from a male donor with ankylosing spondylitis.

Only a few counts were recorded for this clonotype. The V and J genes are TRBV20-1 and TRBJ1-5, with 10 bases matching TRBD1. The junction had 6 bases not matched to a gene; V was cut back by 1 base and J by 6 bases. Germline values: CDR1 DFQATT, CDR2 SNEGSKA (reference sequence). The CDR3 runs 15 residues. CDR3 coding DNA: TGCAGTGCTAGAGCCTGGGACAGGGGCCGTCAGCCCCAGCATTTT. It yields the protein CSARAWDRGRQPQHF.

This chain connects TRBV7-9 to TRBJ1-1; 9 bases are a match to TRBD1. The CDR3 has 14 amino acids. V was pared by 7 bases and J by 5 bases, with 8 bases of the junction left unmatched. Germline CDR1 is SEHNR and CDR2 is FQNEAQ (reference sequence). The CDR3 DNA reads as TGTGCCAGCATCATACCGGGACAGGGTACTGAAGCTTTCTTT. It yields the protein CASIIPGQGTEAFF.

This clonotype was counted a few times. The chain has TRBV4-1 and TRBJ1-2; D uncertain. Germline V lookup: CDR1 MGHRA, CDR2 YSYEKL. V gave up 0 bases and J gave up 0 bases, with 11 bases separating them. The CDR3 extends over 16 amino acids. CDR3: CASSQDFRGSNYGYTF. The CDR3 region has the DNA TGCGCCAGCAGCCAAGATTTCCGGGGATCTAACTATGGCTACACCTTC.

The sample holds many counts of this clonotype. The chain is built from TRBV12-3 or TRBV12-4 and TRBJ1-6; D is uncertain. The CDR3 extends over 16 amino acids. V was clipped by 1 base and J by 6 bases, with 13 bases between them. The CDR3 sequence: CASSLGVGFSNSPLHF. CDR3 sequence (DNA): TGTGCCAGCAGTTTAGGGGTGGGATTTTCTAATTCACCCCTCCACTTT.

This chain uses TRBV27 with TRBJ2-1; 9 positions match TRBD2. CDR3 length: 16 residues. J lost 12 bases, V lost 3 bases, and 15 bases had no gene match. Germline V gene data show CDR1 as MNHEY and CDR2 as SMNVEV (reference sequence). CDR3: CASSFHAGGPGLGQFF. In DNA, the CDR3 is TGTGCCAGCAGTTTCCACGCGGGAGGGCCGGGTCTAGGGCAGTTCTTC.

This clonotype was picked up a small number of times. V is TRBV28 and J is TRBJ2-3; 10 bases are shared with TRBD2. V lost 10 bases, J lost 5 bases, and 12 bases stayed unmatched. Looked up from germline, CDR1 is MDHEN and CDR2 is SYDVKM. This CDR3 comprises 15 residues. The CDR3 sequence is CATLGLAGVGDTQYF. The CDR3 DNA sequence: TGTGCCACCCTGGGGCTAGCGGGAGTTGGAGATACGCAGTATTTT.

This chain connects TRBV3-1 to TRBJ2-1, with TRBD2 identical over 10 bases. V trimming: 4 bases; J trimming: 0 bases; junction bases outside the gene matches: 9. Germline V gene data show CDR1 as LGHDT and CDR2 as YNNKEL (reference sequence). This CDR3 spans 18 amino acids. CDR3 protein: CASSRTLLAGSSYNEQFF. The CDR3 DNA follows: TGTGCCAGCAGCCGAACCTTACTAGCGGGGAGCTCCTACAATGAGCAGTTCTTC.

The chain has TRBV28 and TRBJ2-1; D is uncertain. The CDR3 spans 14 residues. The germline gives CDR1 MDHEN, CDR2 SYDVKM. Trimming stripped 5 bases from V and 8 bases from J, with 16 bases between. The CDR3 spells CASSPSQANYEQFF. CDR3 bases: TGTGCCAGCAGTCCCAGTCAGGCCAACTATGAGCAGTTCTTC.

The CDR3 sequence is CASSYGSTGVGSEQYF. DNA of the CDR3: TGTGCCAGCAGTTACGGGTCGACAGGGGTCGGGTCCGAGCAGTACTTC. The chain carries TRBV6-5 and TRBJ2-7, with 8 bases lining up with TRBD1. The V and J ends lost 2 bases and 6 bases, in that order; junction bases with no gene match: 12. The CDR3 loop spans 16 amino acids. CDR1 is MNHEY and CDR2 is SVGAGI in the germline V gene.

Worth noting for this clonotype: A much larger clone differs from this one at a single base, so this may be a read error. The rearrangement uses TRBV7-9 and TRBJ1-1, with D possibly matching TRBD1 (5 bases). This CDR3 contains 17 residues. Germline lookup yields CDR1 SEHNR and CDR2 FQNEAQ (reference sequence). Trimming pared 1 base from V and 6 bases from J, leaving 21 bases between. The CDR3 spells CASSLGPDWGIWAEAFF. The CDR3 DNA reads TGTGCCAGCAGCTTAGGTCCGGACTGGGGGATCTGGGCTGAAGCTTTCTTT.

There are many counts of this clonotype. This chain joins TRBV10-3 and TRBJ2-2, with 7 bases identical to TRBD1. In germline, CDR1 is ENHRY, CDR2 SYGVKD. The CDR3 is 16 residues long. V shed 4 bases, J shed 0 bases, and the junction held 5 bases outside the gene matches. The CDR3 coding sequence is TGTGCCATCAGTGTTAGGGGGCCTCCGAACACCGGGGAGCTGTTTTTT. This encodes CAISVRGPPNTGELFF.

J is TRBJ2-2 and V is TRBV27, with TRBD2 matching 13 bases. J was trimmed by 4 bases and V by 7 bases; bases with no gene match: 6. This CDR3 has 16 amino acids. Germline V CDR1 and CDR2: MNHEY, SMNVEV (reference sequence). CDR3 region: CASTLGLAGVTGELFF. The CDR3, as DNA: TGTGCCAGCACCCTCGGACTAGCGGGAGTCACCGGGGAGCTGTTTTTT.

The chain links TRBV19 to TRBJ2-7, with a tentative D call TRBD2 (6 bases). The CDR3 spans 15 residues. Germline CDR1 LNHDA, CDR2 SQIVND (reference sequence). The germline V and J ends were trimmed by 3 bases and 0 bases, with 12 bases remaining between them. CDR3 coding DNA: TGTGCCAGTAGTATCCAACGCGGGACCTCCTACGAGCAGTACTTC. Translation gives CASSIQRGTSYEQYF.

The CDR3 loop reads CSVAGTADTEAFF. DNA for the CDR3: TGCAGCGTCGCCGGGACAGCGGACACTGAAGCTTTCTTT. The chain links TRBV29-1 to TRBJ1-1, with 7 bases fitting TRBD1. From germline, CDR1 is SQVTM and CDR2 ANQGSEA. The CDR3 covers 13 residues. V dropped 6 bases and J dropped 3; count of bases not matched to a gene: 7.

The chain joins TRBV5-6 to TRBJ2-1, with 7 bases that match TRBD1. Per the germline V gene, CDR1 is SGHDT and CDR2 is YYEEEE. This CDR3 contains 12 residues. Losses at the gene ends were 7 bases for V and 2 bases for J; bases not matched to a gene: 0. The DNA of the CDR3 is TGTGCCAGCCAGGGGGCCTACAATGAGCAGTTCTTC. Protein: CASQGAYNEQFF.

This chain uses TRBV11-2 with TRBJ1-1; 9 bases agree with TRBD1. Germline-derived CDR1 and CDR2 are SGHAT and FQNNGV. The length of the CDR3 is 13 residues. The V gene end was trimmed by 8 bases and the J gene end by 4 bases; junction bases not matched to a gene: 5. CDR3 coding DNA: TGTGCCAGCGGTCTGACAGGGGGCACTGAAGCTTTCTTT. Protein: CASGLTGGTEAFF. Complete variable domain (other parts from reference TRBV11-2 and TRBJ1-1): EAGVAQSPRYKIIEKRQSVAFWCNPISGHATLYWYQQILGQGPKLLIQFQNNGVVDDSQLPKDRFSAERLKGVDSTLKIQPAKLEDSAVYLCASGLTGGTEAFFGQGTRLTVV.